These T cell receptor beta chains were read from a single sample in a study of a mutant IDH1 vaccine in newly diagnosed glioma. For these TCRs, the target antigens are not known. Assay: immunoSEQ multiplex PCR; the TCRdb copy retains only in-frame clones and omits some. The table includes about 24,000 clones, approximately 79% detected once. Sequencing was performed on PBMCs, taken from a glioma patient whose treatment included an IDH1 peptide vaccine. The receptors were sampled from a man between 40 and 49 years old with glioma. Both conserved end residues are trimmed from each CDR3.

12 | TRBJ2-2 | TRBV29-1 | SALIQRMTGELF
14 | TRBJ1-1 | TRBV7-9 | ASSLAKSGGNTEAF
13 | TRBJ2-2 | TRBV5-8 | ASSFGDPNTGELF
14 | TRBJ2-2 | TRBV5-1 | ASSLRQGQNTGELF
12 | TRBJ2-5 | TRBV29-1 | SVESASVQETQY
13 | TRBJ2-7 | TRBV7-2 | ASSLAGLQFYEQY
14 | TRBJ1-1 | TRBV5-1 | ASSLSDRGANTEAF
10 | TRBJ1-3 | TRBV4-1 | ASSLPGNTIY
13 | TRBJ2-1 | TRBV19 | ASSKTSGPYNEQF
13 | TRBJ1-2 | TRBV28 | ASSPIGTHNYGYT
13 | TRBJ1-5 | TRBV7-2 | ASSLGHYSNQPRH
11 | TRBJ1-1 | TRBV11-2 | ASSLSGSTEAF